The present T cell receptor (beta chain) was sequenced within a study of T-cell reconstitution after alpha-beta-depleted transplantation in children. Study results and caveats: Most T-cell counts and diversity one year after the transplant came from T cells that were newly produced. Expanded clones from the graft, numbering several hundred, reportedly supplied alpha-beta T cells about two months after transplant.

For TCRbeta, the library was prepared with unique molecular identifiers. TCRdb recomputed calls from the PCR reads with MiXCR, one row per CDR3 protein. The table includes hundreds of thousands of distinct CDR3 sequences, 10% to 15% detected once. The sample holds a few counts of this clonotype. Antigen unknown. Looked up from germline, CDR1 is MNHEY and CDR2 is SVGAGI. The CDR3 is made up of 12 amino acids. V lost 7 bases to trimming and J lost 6 bases, with 11 bases between them. V and J are TRBV6-5 and TRBJ2-3, with D uncertain. The sequenced sample was PBMCs, mostly from graft donor cells, obtained 360 days after TCRalphabeta/CD19-depleted stem cell transplant. This clonotype was sampled from a male patient between 10 and 17 years old who had a stem cell transplant for acute myeloid leukemia, so the T cells may come from the graft donor. The CDR3: CASKATSDTQYF. The DNA for the CDR3 is TGTGCCAGCAAAGCCACTTCCGATACGCAGTATTTT.